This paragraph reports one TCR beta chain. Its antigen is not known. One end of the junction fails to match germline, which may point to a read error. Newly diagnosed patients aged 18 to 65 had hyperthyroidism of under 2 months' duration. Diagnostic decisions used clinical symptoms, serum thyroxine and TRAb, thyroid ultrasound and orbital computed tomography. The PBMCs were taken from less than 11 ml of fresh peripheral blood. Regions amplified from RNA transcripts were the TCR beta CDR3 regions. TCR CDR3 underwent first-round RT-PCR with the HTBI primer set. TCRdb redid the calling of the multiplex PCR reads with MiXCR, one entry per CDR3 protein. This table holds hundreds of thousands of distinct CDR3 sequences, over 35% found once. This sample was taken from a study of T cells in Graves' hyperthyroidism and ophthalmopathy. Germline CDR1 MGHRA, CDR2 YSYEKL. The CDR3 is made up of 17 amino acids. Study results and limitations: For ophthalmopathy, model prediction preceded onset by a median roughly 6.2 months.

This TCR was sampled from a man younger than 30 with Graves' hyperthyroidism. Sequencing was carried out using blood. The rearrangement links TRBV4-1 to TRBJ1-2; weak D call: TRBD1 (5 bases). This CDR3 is CASSQGESLDIFYGYTF. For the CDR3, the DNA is TGTGCCAGCAGCCAAGGGGAATCCCTAGACATTTTCTATGGCTACACCTTC.